A selection of T cell receptor beta chains follows, all from one sample in a study of T-cell reconstitution after alpha-beta-depleted transplantation in children. TCRdb itself ran the PCR reads through MiXCR, one entry per CDR3 protein. Here the sample spans 440,000 or so distinct CDR3 sequences, about 40% being singletons. The material sequenced was PBMCs, taken before TCRalphabeta/CD19-depleted stem cell transplant. These receptor sequences come from a girl aged 2 to 9 with aplastic anemia, due to receive a stem cell transplant. Each CDR3 is given with its conserved first and last residue. Only some rows state a clone size, as once, few, many or a class for expanded clones.

clone_size v_call cdr3_aa
many TRBV3-1 CASSRETSGNYLGNEQFF
- TRBV6-5 CASRRMGGTQYF
many TRBV29-1 CSVDPPGGFGAFF
- TRBV4-1 CASSQVTYQDTRYF
few TRBV12-3/TRBV12-4 CASRPSHLPGAEAFF
few TRBV5-1 CASSLQGAGRNSPLHF
- TRBV29-1 CSVESGGETQYF
- TRBV7-3 CASSPGPTYTDTQYF
- TRBV15 CATRGPYNQPQHF
- TRBV4-2 CASSDRDSPLHF
- TRBV13 CASTDRVQYNEQFF
- TRBV20-1 CSARGLAGPANEQFF
many TRBV4-1 CASSQGLLGTEAFF
- TRBV29-1 CSVGGGSGETQYF
- TRBV20-1 CSARDEFDTEAFF
- TRBV6-1 CASTRTSAGGEQFF
many TRBV29-1 CSVEERNRRASGGYTF
- TRBV27 CASPPPDTQYF
- TRBV5-1 CASSRTPTREYEQYF
- TRBV5-1 CASSLGVITTETQYF
- TRBV5-5 CASSPTARETQYF
few TRBV2 CASGRVQMNTEAFF
- TRBV12-3/TRBV12-4 CASSLGTGWEEQYF
- TRBV7-6 CASSLAPGSTDTQYF
- TRBV6-2/TRBV6-3 CASSYSRGQGSEQYF
many TRBV7-9 CASSSGQGAMETQYF